This record covers a single T cell receptor beta chain. This entry belongs to a study of blood T cell repertoires in COVID-19. Study overall: PBMCs, B-cell-depleted T cells, or T cells were the source of the cDNA or gDNA that made up the material.

Germline V gives CDR1 SEHNR, CDR2 FQNEAQ (reference sequence). This CDR3 comprises 15 residues. Trimming cost V 5 bases and J 2 bases; bases outside gene matches: 7. Across roughly 25 US areas, participants ranged in age from about 18 to 90 years. Cohorts were assigned according to the clinical history that participants reported. In the original analysis: Estimation of nucleated cell counts relied on the amplification of reference gene primers. Produced via immunoSEQ multiplex PCR; TCRdb's table is partial and in-frame only. Clonal size and the V and J genes are those of that table, whereas D and trimming came from the DNA. The table lists over 200,000 clones, approximately 80% of them singletons.

The V call is TRBV7-9, the J call TRBJ2-7, with 9 bases identical to TRBD1. The clonotype was recovered from a man aged 40-49 years who had recovered from COVID-19. The sequencing input was PBMCs or T cells enriched from blood (not recorded which). This CDR3 reads CASSPDRGFTYEQYF. CDR3 nucleotide sequence: TGTGCCAGCAGCCCCGACAGGGGGTTTACCTACGAGCAGTACTTC.